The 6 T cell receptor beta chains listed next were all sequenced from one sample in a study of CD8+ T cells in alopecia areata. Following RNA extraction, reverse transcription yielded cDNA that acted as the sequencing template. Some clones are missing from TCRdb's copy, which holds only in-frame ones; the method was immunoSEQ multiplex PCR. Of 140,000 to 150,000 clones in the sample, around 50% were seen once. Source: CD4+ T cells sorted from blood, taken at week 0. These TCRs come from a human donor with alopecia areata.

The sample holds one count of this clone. CDR3 sequence: CAWRGPGQAGTQYF. The CDR3 DNA reads as TGTGCCTGGAGGGGTCCGGGACAGGCCGGGACCCAGTACTTC. The V call is TRBV30, the J call TRBJ2-5; 8 positions agree with TRBD1. The CDR3 sequence is 14 residues long. The germline gives CDR1 GTSNPN, CDR2 SVGIG (reference sequence). Losses at the gene ends were 3 bases for V and 7 bases for J; bases not matched to a gene: 10. Full variable domain (missing parts from reference TRBV30 and TRBJ2-5): SQTIHQWPATLVQPVGSPLSLECTVEGTSNPNLYWYRQAAGRGLQLLFYSVGIGQISSEVPQNLSASRPQDRQFILSSKKLLLSDSGFYLCAWRGPGQAGTQYFGPGTRLLVL.

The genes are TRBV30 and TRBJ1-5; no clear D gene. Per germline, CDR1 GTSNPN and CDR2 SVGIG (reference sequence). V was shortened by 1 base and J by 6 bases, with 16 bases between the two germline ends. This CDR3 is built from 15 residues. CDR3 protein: CAWSGMDREVQPQHF. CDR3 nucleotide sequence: TGTGCCTGGAGTGGGATGGACCGGGAAGTTCAGCCCCAGCATTTT.

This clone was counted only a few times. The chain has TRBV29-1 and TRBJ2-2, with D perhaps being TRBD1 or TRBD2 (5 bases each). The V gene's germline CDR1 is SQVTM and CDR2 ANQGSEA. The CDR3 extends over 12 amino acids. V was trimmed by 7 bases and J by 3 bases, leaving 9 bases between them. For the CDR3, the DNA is TGCAGCGCCGGGACCCACACCGGGGAGCTGTTTTTT. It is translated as CSAGTHTGELFF.

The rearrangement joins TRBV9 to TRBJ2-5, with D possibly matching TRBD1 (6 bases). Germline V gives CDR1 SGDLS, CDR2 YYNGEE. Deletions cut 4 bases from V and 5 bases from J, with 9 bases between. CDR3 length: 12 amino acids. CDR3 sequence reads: CASSRTDETQYF. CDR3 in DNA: TGTGCCAGCAGCCGGACAGACGAGACCCAGTACTTC.

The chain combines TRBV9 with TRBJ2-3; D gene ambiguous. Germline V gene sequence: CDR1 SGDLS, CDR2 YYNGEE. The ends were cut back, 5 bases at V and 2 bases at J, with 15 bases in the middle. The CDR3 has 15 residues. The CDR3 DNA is TGTGCCAGCAGTCGCTCTTCGGGCGTCACAGATACGCAGTATTTT. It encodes CASSRSSGVTDTQYF.

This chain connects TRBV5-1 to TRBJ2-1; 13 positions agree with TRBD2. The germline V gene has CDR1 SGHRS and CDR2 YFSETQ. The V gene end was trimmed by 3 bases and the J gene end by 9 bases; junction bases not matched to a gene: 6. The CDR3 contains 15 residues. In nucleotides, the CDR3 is TGCGCCAGCAGCTCACTAGCGGGGGGGCCAGTTGAGCAGTTCTTC. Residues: CASSSLAGGPVEQFF.